This T cell receptor beta chain emerged from a study of shared clonotypes between healthy human individuals. General study results and limits: Non-shared clonotypes had lower generation probabilities than clonotypes shared by all four sorted-subset donors.

The CDR3 is made up of 15 amino acids. The germline V and J ends were trimmed by 4 bases and 2 bases, with 14 bases remaining between them. CDR1 is MDHEN and CDR2 is SYDVKM in the germline V gene. Method: immunoSEQ multiplex PCR; TCRdb's copy keeps in-frame clones and lacks some. Here the sample spans 950,000 to 1,100,000 clones, more than 60% being singletons. With regard to this clone: The antigen remains undetermined.

This receptor was identified in a man aged 18 to 30 in good health. This chain links TRBV28 with TRBJ2-5, with no clear D. The sample consisted of memory CD4+ T cells sorted from blood. Described subset: CD45RA-negative fraction. The DNA of the CDR3 is TGTGCCAGCAGTTCCGTGAAAGATTCTCAAGAGACCCAGTACTTC. Protein: CASSSVKDSQETQYF.